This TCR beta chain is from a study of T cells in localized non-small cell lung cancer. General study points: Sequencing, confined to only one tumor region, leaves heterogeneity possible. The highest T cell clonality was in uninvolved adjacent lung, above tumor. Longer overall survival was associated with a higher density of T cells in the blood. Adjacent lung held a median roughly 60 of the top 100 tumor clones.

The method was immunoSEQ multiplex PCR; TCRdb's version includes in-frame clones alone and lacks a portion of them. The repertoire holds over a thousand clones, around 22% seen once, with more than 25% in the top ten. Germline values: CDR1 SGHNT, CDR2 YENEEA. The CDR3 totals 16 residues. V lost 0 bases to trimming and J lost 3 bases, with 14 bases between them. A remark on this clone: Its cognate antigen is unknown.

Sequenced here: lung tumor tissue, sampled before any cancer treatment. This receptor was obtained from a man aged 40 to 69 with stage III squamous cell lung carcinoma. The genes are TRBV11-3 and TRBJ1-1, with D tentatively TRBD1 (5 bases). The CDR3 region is CASSLEGWGLDTEAFF. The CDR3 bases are TGTGCCAGCAGCTTAGAAGGGTGGGGCTTGGACACTGAAGCTTTCTTT.